This T cell receptor beta chain stems from a study of blood T cell repertoires in COVID-19. Study summary: The analysed material was cDNA or gDNA that came from T cells, B-cell-depleted T cells, or PBMCs.

The table came from immunoSEQ multiplex PCR; TCRdb's copy has only in-frame clones and leaves some out. The sample gives a few hundred thousand clones, approximately 78% of which show up once; less than 3.5% is in the top ten. This sequence originates from a woman under 30 with acute or convalescent COVID-19. The material sequenced was peripheral blood.

The CDR3 sequence is CASSTGQGTEAFF. The CDR3 DNA follows: TGTGCCAGTAGTACCGGACAGGGCACTGAAGCTTTCTTT. V gene TRBV19 combines with J gene TRBJ1-1; TRBD1 agrees at 8 bases. The CDR3 contains 13 residues. After removal of 4 bases from V and 4 bases from J, the junction contained 2 bases not matched to a gene. The germline V gene encodes CDR1 LNHDA and CDR2 SQIVND (reference sequence).